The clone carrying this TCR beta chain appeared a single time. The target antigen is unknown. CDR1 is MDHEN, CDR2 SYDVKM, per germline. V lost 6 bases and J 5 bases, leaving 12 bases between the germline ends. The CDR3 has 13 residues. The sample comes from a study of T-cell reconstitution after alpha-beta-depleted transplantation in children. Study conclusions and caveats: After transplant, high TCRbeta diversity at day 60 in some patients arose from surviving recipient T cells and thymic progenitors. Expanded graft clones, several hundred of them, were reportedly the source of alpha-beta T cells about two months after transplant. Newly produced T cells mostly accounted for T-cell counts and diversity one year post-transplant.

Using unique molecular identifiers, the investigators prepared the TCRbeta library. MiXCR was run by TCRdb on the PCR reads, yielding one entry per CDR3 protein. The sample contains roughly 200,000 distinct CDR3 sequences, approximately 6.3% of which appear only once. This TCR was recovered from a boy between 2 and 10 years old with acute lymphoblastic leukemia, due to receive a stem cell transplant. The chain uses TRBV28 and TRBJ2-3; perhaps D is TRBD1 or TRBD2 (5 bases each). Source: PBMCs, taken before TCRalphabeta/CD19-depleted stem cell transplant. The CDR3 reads CASSRRDGDTQYF. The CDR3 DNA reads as TGTGCCAGCAGCCGCCGGGACGGAGATACGCAGTATTTT.